A selection of T cell receptor beta chains follows, all from one sample in a study of beta chain features in type 1 diabetes. The data were produced by immunoSEQ multiplex PCR, yet TCRdb's version contains in-frame clones alone and is incomplete. The profile shows about 640,000 clones, 12% of them singletons. The sequenced material came from naive CD4+ T cells from blood. The receptors stem from a man aged 25 to 45 with type 1 diabetes. CDR3s include the opening cysteine and the closing phenylalanine or tryptophan. Each record gives: J gene, clone size, V gene, D gene, CDR3 DNA, CDR3 protein. D genes are given only for firm matches. Clone size is not always given. Where it is, it says once, few, many or a class for expanded clones.

>TRBJ2-5|.|TRBV19|.
TGTGCCAGTAGAAGTTGGGACTACCAAGAGACCCAGTACTTC
CASRSWDYQETQYF
>TRBJ2-1|.|TRBV10-3|.
TGTGCCATCAAATTCTCCGGGAAAGAGAATGAGCAGTTCTTC
CAIKFSGKENEQFF
>TRBJ1-1|.|TRBV14|.
TGTGCCAGCAGCCAAGGTCGTCCTTCGAGGGAGAACACTGAAGCTTTCTTT
CASSQGRPSRENTEAFF
>TRBJ2-7|few|TRBV27|.
TGTGCCAGCAGTTTATCGGGCAGTCAGTACTTC
CASSLSGSQYF
>TRBJ2-2|few|TRBV7-9|.
TGTGCCAGCAGTGGTAAATCAGGAGGAGGGACTACCGGGGAGCTGTTTTTT
CASSGKSGGGTTGELFF
>TRBJ1-6|.|TRBV30|TRBD1
TGTGCCTGGGGACAGGGGTTAAATTCACCCCTCCACTTT
CAWGQGLNSPLHF
>TRBJ2-5|.|TRBV19|.
TGTGCCAGTAGTATAAGTGGTGGCCAAGAGACCCAGTACTTC
CASSISGGQETQYF
>TRBJ1-1|.|TRBV5-6|.
TGTGCCAGCAGCTCCGGTGGCAGATTGAACACTGAAGCTTTCTTT
CASSSGGRLNTEAFF
>TRBJ1-1|.|TRBV19|.
TGTGCCAGTAGTATACGAGACAGCATTGGAGAAGCTTTCTTT
CASSIRDSIGEAFF
>TRBJ1-2|few|TRBV4-3|.
TGCGCCAGCAGCCAAGATTGGCGAGGCGGCTACACCTTC
CASSQDWRGGYTF
>TRBJ1-1|few|TRBV6-6|TRBD1
TGTGCCAGCAGTTACGGACAGGGGGCGGCTTTCTTT
CASSYGQGAAFF
>TRBJ1-2|.|TRBV6-5|.
TGTGCCAGCAGTTCCGCGGGGGGAAACTATGGCTACACCTTC
CASSSAGGNYGYTF
>TRBJ2-1|few|TRBV10-3|TRBD1
TGTGCCATCCGGACAGGGGATTCATACAATGAGCAGTTCTTC
CAIRTGDSYNEQFF
>TRBJ1-2|.|TRBV27|.
TGTGCCAGCAGGGACAGCGGACGTGGCTACACCTTC
CASRDSGRGYTF
>TRBJ1-1|.|TRBV11-3|.
TGTGCCAGCAGTCGCGGCCAGATGAACACTGAAGCTTTCTTT
CASSRGQMNTEAFF
>TRBJ1-6|.|TRBV28|TRBD1
TGTGCCAGCAGTTTCGGACAGGAATGGTCACCCCTCCACTTT
CASSFGQEWSPLHF